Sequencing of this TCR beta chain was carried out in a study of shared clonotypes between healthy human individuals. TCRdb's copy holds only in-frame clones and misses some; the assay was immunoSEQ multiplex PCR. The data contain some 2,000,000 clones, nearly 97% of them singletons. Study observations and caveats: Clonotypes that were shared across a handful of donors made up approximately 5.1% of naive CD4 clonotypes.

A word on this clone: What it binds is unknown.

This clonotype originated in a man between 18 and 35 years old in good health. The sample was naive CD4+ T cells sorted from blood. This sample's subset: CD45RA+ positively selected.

CDR3 region: CASSFILPSKDYTF. DNA of the CDR3: TGTGCCAGCAGCTTCATACTCCCGAGTAAGGACTACACCTTC. The chain uses TRBV13 and TRBJ1-2; no definite D call. Germline V gene sequence: CDR1 PRHDT, CDR2 FYEKMQ (reference sequence). V lost 3 bases and J lost 10, with 18 bases in between. This CDR3 region has 14 residues.